Included here is one TCR beta chain sequence, with context. What it binds is not known. The PCR contained 60 Vbeta and 13 Jbeta primers. Libraries were prepared by immunoSEQ multiplex PCR; TCRdb keeps only in-frame clonotypes and omits some of them. This repertoire shows 35,000 to 40,000 clones, approximately 91% found once; its top ten account for 2% to 3%. Each donor was nominally healthy when sampled (though unrecorded immune exposures were likely). This record belongs to a study of cytomegalovirus exposure and HLA in healthy donors. CDR1 and CDR2 (germline): MDHEN, SYDVKM. The CDR3 is made up of 14 amino acids. V shed 3 bases and J shed 1 base, with 10 bases lying between them. General observations from the study: V- and J-gene trimming of TCR beta was linked (in a later analysis) to a missense DCLRE1C variant.

The rearrangement links TRBV28 to TRBJ2-7, with D possibly matching TRBD1 (5 bases). This clonotype originated in a woman in her late teens or twenties in good health and CMV-seronegative. Source material: PBMCs. This CDR3 is CASSFQGDSYEQYF. CDR3 bases: TGTGCCAGCAGTTTCCAGGGCGATTCCTACGAGCAGTACTTC.